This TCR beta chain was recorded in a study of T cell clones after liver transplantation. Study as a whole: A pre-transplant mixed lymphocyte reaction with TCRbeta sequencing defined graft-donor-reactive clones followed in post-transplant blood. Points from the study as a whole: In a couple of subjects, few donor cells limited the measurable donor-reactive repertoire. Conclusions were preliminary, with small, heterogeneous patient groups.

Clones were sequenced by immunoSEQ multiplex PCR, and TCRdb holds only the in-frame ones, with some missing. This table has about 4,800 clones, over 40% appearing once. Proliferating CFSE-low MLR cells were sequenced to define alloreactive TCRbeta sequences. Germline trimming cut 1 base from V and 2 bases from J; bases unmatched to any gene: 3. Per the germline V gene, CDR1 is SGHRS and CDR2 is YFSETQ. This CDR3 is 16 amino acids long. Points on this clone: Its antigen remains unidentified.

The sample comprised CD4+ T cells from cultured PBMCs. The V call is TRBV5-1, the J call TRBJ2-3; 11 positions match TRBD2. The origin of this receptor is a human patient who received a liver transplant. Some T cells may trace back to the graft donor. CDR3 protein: CASSLLTSGTTDTQYF. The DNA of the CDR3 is TGCGCCAGCAGCTTGCTGACTAGCGGGACCACAGATACGCAGTATTTT.